The 23 T cell receptor beta chains reported below all come from one sample, sequenced in a study of T and B cells in COVID-19 patients (dated by TCRdb to the early 2020s). TRB repertoires were amplified from approximately 250-500 ng of genomic DNA extracted from blood. The instrument given in TCRdb is Illumina MiSeq. Multiplex PCR with BIOMED2 TRB-A/B primer pools was used to amplify TRB rearrangements. The public reads were run again by TCRdb, first through fastp at Q25 and then through MiXCR, and only productive beta chains were kept. Rows with one shared CDR3 protein collapse into an entry with the most common genes and DNA. This sample is represented by 11,000 to 15,000 distinct CDR3 sequences; around 26% of them were singletons. Jointly, the top ten make up 6% to 7.5% of the sample. The sequencing input was blood. The receptors originated from a human donor who had recovered from COVID-19.

The chain couples TRBV30 to TRBJ2-3; 7 bases map to TRBD1. Unmatched junction bases numbered 7, after V lost 2 bases and J lost 2 bases. The CDR3 is 15 residues long. Looked up from germline, CDR1 is GTSNPN and CDR2 is SVGIG (reference sequence). CDR3 amino acids: CAWSKGQDHTDTQYF. CDR3 DNA sequence: TGTGCCTGGAGTAAAGGACAGGACCACACAGATACGCAGTATTTT.

V usage is TRBV7-9 and J usage is TRBJ2-1, with a weak D call TRBD1 (5 bases). Trimming took 1 base from V and 5 from J, leaving 9 bases between them. The germline V gene has CDR1 SEHNR and CDR2 FQNEAQ (reference sequence). This CDR3 spans 14 amino acids. CDR3 region: CASSLGTYNNEQFF. The CDR3, as DNA: TGTGCCAGCAGCTTAGGGACATATAACAATGAGCAGTTCTTC.

This clonotype is termed medium-sized. V is TRBV5-6 and J is TRBJ2-7; D gene ambiguous. Germline CDR1 reads SGHDT; CDR2 reads YYEEEE. The ends were cut back, 1 base at V and 6 bases at J, with 14 bases in the middle. The CDR3 totals 14 residues. The CDR3 is CASSLSRLPIEQYF. The CDR3 DNA sequence: TGTGCCAGCAGCTTGTCGCGCCTTCCGATCGAGCAGTACTTC.

The chain employs TRBV10-3 and TRBJ2-5, with 7 bases lining up with TRBD1. V gave up 6 bases and J gave up 1 base; unmatched junction bases: 8. Germline CDR1 is ENHRY and CDR2 is SYGVKD. The CDR3 has 15 residues. DNA for the CDR3: TGTGCCATCAGCGCGAAGGGACAGCTCCAAGAGACCCAGTACTTC. Translating gives CAISAKGQLQETQYF.

The sample holds many counts of this clonotype. This rearrangement joins TRBV27 to TRBJ1-6; 7 positions agree with TRBD1. After removal of 6 bases from V and 9 bases from J, the junction contained 8 bases not matched to a gene. The CDR3 length is 14 residues. Germline V CDR1 and CDR2: MNHEY, SMNVEV (reference sequence). The CDR3 DNA is TGTGCCAGCAGGACAGGGAAATGGGGTTCACCCCTCCACTTT. This encodes CASRTGKWGSPLHF.

This chain connects TRBV14 to TRBJ2-1; tentative D call: TRBD1 (5 bases). The V end lost 5 bases, the J end lost 4 bases, and 9 bases lay between the germline ends. The CDR3 consists of 13 residues. From germline, CDR1 is SGHDN and CDR2 FVKESK. This CDR3 reads CASSGDSYNEQFF. The CDR3 DNA is TGTGCCAGCAGCGGCGACAGTTACAATGAGCAGTTCTTC.

V gene TRBV12-3 or TRBV12-4 combines with J gene TRBJ1-2; TRBD1 is a possible D gene (5 bases). The length of the CDR3 is 13 residues. Trimming pared 3 bases from V and 4 bases from J, leaving 9 bases between. CDR3 loop: CASSLAGAYGYTF. The CDR3, as DNA: TGTGCCAGCAGTTTGGCTGGGGCCTATGGCTACACCTTC.

This clonotype was picked up a small number of times. The J gene is TRBJ2-7, the V gene TRBV27; TRBD2 aligns across 14 bases. CDR1 and CDR2 from the germline V gene are MNHEY and SMNVEV (reference sequence). The CDR3 runs 17 residues. V shed 6 bases, J shed 1 base, and the junction held 8 bases outside the gene matches. The CDR3 bases are TGTGCCAGCAGCCAGGGGACTAGCGGGAGTGGGTCCTACGAGCAGTACTTC. It encodes CASSQGTSGSGSYEQYF.

The rearrangement joins TRBV6-6 to TRBJ2-1; D gene ambiguous. Trimming shortened V by 2 bases and J by 8 bases, and 13 bases separated the two germline ends. This CDR3 contains 14 residues. CDR1 is MNHNY and CDR2 is SVGAGI in the germline V gene (reference sequence). As DNA, the CDR3 is TGTGCCAGCAGTTACGGGATAGCCTCGGATGAGCAGTTCTTC. Protein product: CASSYGIASDEQFF.

The chain employs TRBV30 and TRBJ1-2; D is uncertain. CDR3 length: 13 residues. The V end was cut by 0 bases, the J end by 3 bases, with 8 bases between. Germline V gives CDR1 GTSNPN, CDR2 SVGIG (reference sequence). CDR3 amino acids: CAWSVPSHYGYTF. The DNA of the CDR3 is TGTGCCTGGAGTGTACCAAGCCACTATGGCTACACCTTC.

This clonotype was detected ten times or more. The V and J genes are TRBV27 and TRBJ2-7; no reliable D call. Germline V CDR1 and CDR2: MNHEY, SMNVEV (reference sequence). This CDR3 is 13 amino acids long. V dropped 4 bases and J dropped 4 bases, with 11 bases sitting between them. The CDR3 DNA is TGTGCCAGCAGTTCCACAGCCAAATACGAGCAGTACTTC. This sequence encodes CASSSTAKYEQYF.

This clonotype was counted many times. This chain uses TRBV6-2 or TRBV6-3 with TRBJ1-1; no clear D gene. The germline V gene has CDR1 MNHEY and CDR2 SVGEGT. V was cut by 5 bases and J by 2 bases, with 15 bases left in between. The CDR3 has 15 residues. The CDR3 sequence is CASSPRGSLNTEAFF. CDR3 DNA sequence: TGTGCCAGCAGTCCCCGTGGAAGTTTAAACACTGAAGCTTTCTTT.

The sample holds one count of this clonotype. A much more abundant neighbour one base away suggests this may be a read error. This chain links TRBV13 with TRBJ1-4, with 7 nucleotides matching TRBD1. Unmatched junction bases numbered 9, after V lost 3 bases and J lost 11 bases. Looked up from germline, CDR1 is PRHDT and CDR2 is FYEKMQ (reference sequence). This CDR3 spans 14 amino acids. CDR3 protein: CASSFRGGGQKLFF. In DNA, the CDR3 is TGTGCCAGCAGCTTTAGAGGAGGGGGCCAGAAACTGTTTTTT.

A few counts support this clonotype. CDR3 nucleotide sequence: TGTGCCACCAGCAGAGATTGGGGGCGGGGGGGGAATGAGCAGTTCTTC. Residues: CATSRDWGRGGNEQFF. The V gene is TRBV15, the J gene TRBJ2-1; 9 bases align to TRBD2. The CDR3 spans 16 residues. Trimming took 0 bases from V and 7 from J; bases not matched to a gene: 7. CDR1 and CDR2 (germline): LNHNV, YYDKDF (reference sequence).

Of note for this clonotype: A much larger clone sits a single nucleotide away, making a read error possible. The rearrangement joins TRBV6-1 to TRBJ1-6; the D is unclear. The CDR3 loop spans 14 amino acids. The V gene's germline CDR1 is MNHNS and CDR2 SASEGT. CDR3 amino acids: CASSSQFPNTPLHF. As DNA, the CDR3 is TGTGCCAGCAGTTCACAGTTCCCTAATACACCCCTCCACTTT.

This clonotype has a count of ten or more. V usage is TRBV27 and J usage is TRBJ2-7, with D possibly called TRBD1 or TRBD2 (7 bases each). V dropped 3 bases and J dropped 2 bases, with 14 bases sitting between them. CDR1 and CDR2 from the germline V gene are MNHEY and SMNVEV (reference sequence). This CDR3 is built from 15 residues. The CDR3 DNA sequence: TGTGCCAGCAGTTTGGGGAGGGGGCCTACCTACGAGCAGTACTTC. Translation: CASSLGRGPTYEQYF.

In this sample, this clonotype turned up a few times. The rearrangement joins TRBV19 to TRBJ1-2; the D gene is possibly TRBD1 (6 bases). The germline V gene encodes CDR1 LNHDA and CDR2 SQIVND (reference sequence). This CDR3 is 12 amino acids long. Trimming left V 9 bases short and J 4 bases short, with 12 bases between. The CDR3 spells CASEQGPYGYTF. In DNA, the CDR3 is TGTGCCAGCGAACAGGGTCCCTATGGCTACACCTTC.

The CDR3 nucleotides are TGTGCCAGCAGCATATCGGGACTACTACAAGAGACCCAGTACTTC. Translating it yields CASSISGLLQETQYF. The chain is built from TRBV7-2 and TRBJ2-5; TRBD2 agrees at 7 bases. Per the germline V gene, CDR1 is SGHTA and CDR2 is FQGNSA. The V gene end was trimmed by 5 bases and the J gene end by 2 bases; junction bases not matched to a gene: 8. This CDR3 is built from 15 residues. The full variable domain, completed using reference TRBV7-2 and TRBJ2-5, is GAGVSQSPSNKVTEKGKDVELRCDPISGHTALYWYRQSLGQGLEFLIYFQGNSAPDKSGLPSDRFSAERTGGSVSTLTIQRTQQEDSAVYLCASSISGLLQETQYFGPGTRLLVL.

The gene calls are TRBV5-6 and TRBJ2-7; TRBD1 agrees at 9 bases. This CDR3 is built from 14 residues. Germline CDR1 and CDR2: SGHDT and YYEEEE. With V trimmed by 6 bases and J by 6 bases, 10 bases remained unmatched. CDR3 in DNA: TGTGCCAGCACCGCTGACAGGGGGTTCGGCGAGCAGTACTTC. Translating it yields CASTADRGFGEQYF.

Within the sample, this clonotype is medium-sized. The chain employs TRBV29-1 and TRBJ2-2; D remains unclear. From germline, CDR1 is SQVTM and CDR2 ANQGSEA. The CDR3 length is 13 residues. Trimming left V 4 bases short and J 0 bases short, with 6 bases between. The CDR3 DNA follows: TGCAGCGTTGGGAAAGCGAACACCGGGGAGCTGTTTTTT. Its protein is CSVGKANTGELFF.

The chain uses TRBV6-1 and TRBJ2-6; TRBD2 aligns across 10 bases. The CDR3 runs 20 residues. With V trimmed by 5 bases and J by 0 bases, 13 bases remained unmatched. Looked up from germline, CDR1 is MNHNS and CDR2 is SASEGT. For the CDR3, the DNA is TGTGCCAGCAGTTACCCCCAGGGAAGCGGGAGGGCCTCTGGGGCCAACGTCCTGACTTTC. This translates into CASSYPQGSGRASGANVLTF.

This clonotype was observed a few times. The rearrangement joins TRBV6-6 to TRBJ1-5, with a possible D match to TRBD1 (5 bases). Trimming took 2 bases from V and 7 from J, leaving 18 bases between them. CDR1 MNHNY and CDR2 SVGAGI come from the germline V gene (reference sequence). CDR3 length: 16 residues. Here the CDR3 reads CASSYPHMGGVQPQHF. In DNA form, the CDR3 reads TGTGCCAGCAGTTACCCGCACATGGGAGGGGTACAGCCCCAGCATTTT.

This clonotype is deemed medium-sized. The V gene is TRBV19, the J gene TRBJ2-1; D may be TRBD1 (6 bases). CDR1 and CDR2 (germline): LNHDA, SQIVND (reference sequence). The V and J ends lost 7 bases and 4 bases respectively, with 23 bases between them. The CDR3 runs 17 residues. The CDR3 region has the DNA TGTGCCAGTACAACTGCAGGGGTTGTTGGTGCGTACAATGAGCAGTTCTTC. Translated, it gives CASTTAGVVGAYNEQFF.